The next 10 T cell receptor beta chains were all read from a single sample in a study of T cell responses to AZD1222 COVID-19 vaccine. Clones were sequenced by immunoSEQ multiplex PCR, and TCRdb holds only the in-frame ones, with some missing. This table holds 87,000 or so clones, around 87% found once. The specimen comprised peripheral blood, sampled on day 0 of AZD1222 vaccination. The receptors were sampled from an adult in good health.

The chain combines TRBV29-1 with TRBJ1-1; tentative D call: TRBD1 (6 bases). CDR1 is SQVTM and CDR2 is ANQGSEA in the germline V gene. The V gene lost 8 bases and the J gene lost 4 bases, with 20 bases spanning the gap. CDR3 size: 14 residues. CDR3 amino acids: CSFTGLIGGTEAFF. The CDR3 coding sequence is TGCAGCTTTACAGGGTTAATTGGGGGCACTGAAGCTTTCTTT.

J is TRBJ2-7 and V is TRBV27; the D is unclear. V lost 4 bases and J 2 bases, leaving 9 bases between the germline ends. CDR1 is MNHEY, CDR2 SMNVEV, per germline (reference sequence). CDR3 length: 13 residues. CDR3 DNA sequence: TGTGCCAGCAGTTATTCCGCTACCTACGAGCAGTACTTC. It translates to CASSYSATYEQYF.

The chain carries TRBV5-8 and TRBJ2-7; D remains unclear. Trimming pared 0 bases from V and 3 bases from J, leaving 4 bases between. The germline gives CDR1 SGHTS, CDR2 YDEGEE. The CDR3 totals 12 residues. The CDR3 sequence: CASSLEVYEQYF. Written as DNA, the CDR3 is TGTGCCAGCAGCTTGGAGGTCTACGAGCAGTACTTC.

The chain combines TRBV6-5 with TRBJ2-2; no definite D call. There are 13 residues in the CDR3. Trimming left V 3 bases short and J 7 bases short, with 9 bases between. The germline gives CDR1 MNHEY, CDR2 SVGAGI. CDR3 sequence: CASSYRASGELFF. The CDR3 DNA follows: TGTGCCAGCAGTTATAGGGCAAGCGGGGAGCTGTTTTTT.

The chain joins TRBV2 to TRBJ1-1; D call uncertain. There are 12 residues in the CDR3. Trimming left V 2 bases short and J 2 bases short, with 3 bases between. Germline V gene data show CDR1 as SNHLY and CDR2 as FYNNEI. The CDR3 protein is CASSEFNTEAFF. CDR3 sequence (DNA): TGTGCCAGCAGTGAATTCAACACTGAAGCTTTCTTT.

This chain uses TRBV6-1 with TRBJ2-7, with TRBD1 matching over 11 bases. In germline, CDR1 is MNHNS, CDR2 SASEGT. The length of the CDR3 is 15 residues. The V gene end was trimmed by 9 bases and the J gene end by 3 bases; junction bases not matched to a gene: 10. This chain's CDR3 is CASNARDRGSYEQYF. CDR3 nucleotide sequence: TGTGCCAGTAACGCCCGGGACAGGGGGAGCTACGAGCAGTACTTC.

V and J are TRBV12-3 or TRBV12-4 and TRBJ1-1, with TRBD1 as a possible D gene (5 bases). The CDR3 runs 13 residues. Trimming removed 6 bases from V and 5 bases from J, with 13 bases in between. This chain's CDR3 is CASSLDWGTEAFF. The CDR3 nucleotides are TGTGCCAGCAGCCTTGACTGGGGGACTGAAGCTTTCTTT.

The chain joins TRBV7-9 to TRBJ1-6; D is undetermined. The CDR3 runs to 17 residues. Germline values: CDR1 SEHNR, CDR2 FQNEAQ (reference sequence). Trimming stripped 2 bases from V and 7 bases from J, with 18 bases between. The CDR3 DNA is TGTGCCAGCAGCTTACGTATGCGGTCCGGGAGCAATTCACCCCTCCACTTT. Amino acid sequence: CASSLRMRSGSNSPLHF.

This chain links TRBV9 with TRBJ2-4, with a tentative D call TRBD2 (7 bases). Trimming took off 7 bases at V and 5 bases at J, with 16 bases between the two ends. From germline, CDR1 is SGDLS and CDR2 YYNGEE. This CDR3 has 14 residues. In DNA, the CDR3 is TGTGCCAGCGGGGGGGGCACCCACGAAAACATTCAGTACTTC. Protein: CASGGGTHENIQYF.

This chain connects TRBV7-4 to TRBJ2-2; 10 bases line up with TRBD1. The germline gives CDR1 SGHVT, CDR2 SQSDAQ. The trim removed 6 bases at V and 3 bases at J, leaving 22 bases unmatched. This CDR3 contains 21 residues. CDR3 sequence (DNA): TGTGCCAGCAGACCCAATGGACAGGGGGGACCGCGATCTCTCCACACCGGGGAGCTGTTTTTT. It encodes CASRPNGQGGPRSLHTGELFF.